This TCR beta chain was documented in a study of T cells expressing NK-cell markers. This CDR3 is built from 16 residues. Germline V CDR1 and CDR2: LNHDA, SQIVND (reference sequence). TCRdb re-called the 5' RACE reads and catalogs CDR3 proteins one per entry, DNA excluded. Its clone listing holds around 110,000 distinct CDR3 sequences. The sequence came from a woman aged 18 to 75 in good health. This chain uses TRBV19 with TRBJ2-3; TCRdb gives TRBD2 as the D gene, but with no DNA this cannot be confirmed. Sample: blood T cells: a sorted CD56 or NKG2C T cell subset, CD4+ or CD8+ T cells, or bulk PBMC T cells (not recorded which). This chain's CDR3 is CASSTGLTRSTDTQYF.